A single sample is the source of the 12 T cell receptor beta chains below, sequenced in a study of T cells in Graves' hyperthyroidism and ophthalmopathy. Using RNA transcripts as the source, TCR beta CDR3 regions were amplified. The HTBI primer set was used in a first-round RT-PCR of the TCR CDR3. TCRdb processed the multiplex PCR reads anew with MiXCR; each CDR3 protein has one entry. The table has approximately 330,000 distinct CDR3 sequences, around 15% seen once. The specimen sequenced was blood. The receptors come from a woman aged 40 to 50 with Graves' ophthalmopathy.

The rearrangement joins TRBV6-1 to TRBJ1-3; D is perhaps TRBD1 (5 bases). Germline lookup yields CDR1 MNHNS and CDR2 SASEGT. This CDR3 contains 16 residues. V lost 3 bases and J 7 bases, leaving 19 bases between the germline ends. CDR3 nucleotides: TGTGCCAGCAGTGAGGTTTTGCGGCAGGGCAACAACACCATATATTTT. Its translation is CASSEVLRQGNNTIYF.

A few counts support this clonotype. The gene calls are TRBV6-1 and TRBJ2-7; D gene ambiguous. From germline, CDR1 is MNHNS and CDR2 SASEGT. The ends were cut back, 7 bases at V and 2 bases at J, with 12 bases in the middle. The CDR3 runs to 13 residues. CDR3: CASTLRPPYEQYF. The CDR3 bases are TGTGCCAGCACTTTGAGGCCGCCCTACGAGCAGTACTTC.

J is TRBJ1-2 and V is TRBV7-2, with D tentatively TRBD1 (6 bases). The CDR3 spans 14 residues. Germline CDR1 is SGHTA and CDR2 is FQGNSA. Between the trimmed V and J ends, which lost 5 bases and 7 bases, there was a span of 17 bases. CDR3 DNA: TGTGCCAGCAGCACCAGGTCCGGGGGCTTTGGCTACACCTTC. Protein product: CASSTRSGGFGYTF.

In this sample, this clonotype turned up a few times. The V gene is TRBV5-5, the J gene TRBJ2-5; D unresolved. The ends were cut back, 2 bases at V and 4 bases at J, with 18 bases in the middle. Germline V gene sequence: CDR1 SGHKS, CDR2 YYEKEE (reference sequence). This CDR3 has 16 amino acids. The CDR3 region is CASSFAVGSLGETQYF. The CDR3 DNA is TGTGCCAGCAGCTTCGCCGTGGGATCCTTGGGAGAGACCCAGTACTTC.

The J gene is TRBJ2-1, the V gene TRBV5-4; 8 bases are shared with TRBD2. Unmatched junction bases numbered 3, after V lost 4 bases and J lost 0 bases. The CDR3 has 15 residues. Germline lookup yields CDR1 SGHNT and CDR2 YYREEE (reference sequence). The CDR3 nucleotides are TGTGCCAGCAGCCCGGGGGGGAGCTCCTACAATGAGCAGTTCTTC. It encodes CASSPGGSSYNEQFF. Together with reference TRBV5-4 and TRBJ2-1, the CDR3 gives the full variable domain: ETGVTQSPTHLIKTRGQQVTLRCSSQSGHNTVSWYQQALGQGPQFIFQYYREEENGRGNFPPRFSGLQFPNYSSELNVNALELDDSALYLCASSPGGSSYNEQFFGPGTRLTVL.

In its sample, this clonotype was seen many times. The V call is TRBV7-8, the J call TRBJ1-4; D unclear. Between the trimmed V and J ends, which lost 1 base and 13 bases, there was a span of 19 bases. Germline V CDR1 and CDR2: SGHVS, FQNEAQ. The CDR3 is 15 residues long. CDR3 sequence reads: CASSLDVLGSSILFF. The CDR3 DNA follows: TGTGCCAGCAGCTTAGATGTCCTGGGATCGTCCATACTGTTTTTT.

There are many counts of this clonotype. The CDR3 nucleotides are TGTGCCAGCAGCCTGAAGGCCGGGAACTATGGCTACACCTTC. It codes for CASSLKAGNYGYTF. The chain combines TRBV6-1 with TRBJ1-2; D not certain. The CDR3 covers 14 residues. Trimming left V 6 bases short and J 2 bases short, with 13 bases between. Germline V CDR1 and CDR2: MNHNS, SASEGT.

This clonotype was counted between two and nine times. The CDR3 reads CASQGGRAGSTDTQYF. CDR3 sequence (DNA): TGTGCCAGTCAGGGCGGGAGGGCCGGGAGCACAGATACGCAGTATTTT. The chain employs TRBV6-1 and TRBJ2-3; 9 bases are a match to TRBD2. Germline V gene sequence: CDR1 MNHNS, CDR2 SASEGT. The CDR3 spans 16 residues. The J segment lost 0 bases and the V segment lost 9 bases, leaving 10 bases of the junction unmatched.

There are many counts of this clonotype. The V gene is TRBV2, the J gene TRBJ2-7; D could derive from TRBD1 or TRBD2 (5 bases each). V lost 1 base to trimming and J lost 0 bases, with 10 bases between them. The CDR3 is made up of 15 amino acids. Germline lookup yields CDR1 SNHLY and CDR2 FYNNEI. The CDR3 DNA reads TGTGCCAGCAGTGAAGGAGGGGCCCTCTCCTACGAGCAGTACTTC. This codes for CASSEGGALSYEQYF.

The chain carries TRBV18 and TRBJ2-3; TRBD2 matches at 13 bases. The length of the CDR3 is 15 residues. CDR1 is KGHSH and CDR2 is LQKENI in the germline V gene. The V gene end was trimmed by 5 bases and the J gene end by 5 bases; junction bases not matched to a gene: 4. DNA for the CDR3: TGTGCCAGCTCAACCTGGACTAGCGGGGGAGATACGCAGTATTTT. Its translation: CASSTWTSGGDTQYF.

This clonotype was counted only a few times. The chain is built from TRBV5-1 and TRBJ1-3; 8 nucleotides match TRBD1. V was pared by 4 bases and J by 9 bases, with 6 bases of the junction left unmatched. Per germline, CDR1 SGHRS and CDR2 YFSETQ. CDR3 length: 13 amino acids. CDR3 loop: CASSLTGDGTIYF. Written as DNA, the CDR3 is TGCGCCAGCAGCCTGACAGGGGACGGCACCATATATTTT.

The chain has TRBV4-1 and TRBJ1-5; unclear D gene. The CDR3 totals 16 residues. V was pared by 1 base and J by 2 bases, with 12 bases between. Germline CDR1 and CDR2: MGHRA and YSYEKL. The DNA for the CDR3 is TGCGCCAGCAGCCAAGGTCTGGGGAGGGGCAATCAGCCCCAGCATTTT. Its protein is CASSQGLGRGNQPQHF.